These 28 T cell receptor beta chains originate from one sample sequenced in a study of CD8 T cells in ankylosing spondylitis. General study points: Within ankylosing spondylitis blood, a TCR beta motif made up of seven to nine highly homologous variants appeared to be characteristic.

These receptors have no known antigen. TCRdb re-derived calls from the 5' RACE reads in MiXCR, one entry per CDR3 protein. The sample shows 670,000 or so distinct CDR3 sequences, around 20% of them seen only once. Sequencing used blood, either unsorted or a sorted T cell fraction (not recorded which). The receptors here all came from a male donor with ankylosing spondylitis.

V and J are TRBV11-2 and TRBJ2-1; D remains ambiguous. CDR3 length: 16 residues. CDR1 and CDR2 (germline): SGHAT, FQNNGV. Trimming removed 5 bases at V and 3 bases at J, with 17 bases between. The CDR3 reads CASSRDPGRVYNEQFF. The CDR3 region has the DNA TGTGCCAGCAGCCGCGACCCGGGTAGGGTCTACAATGAGCAGTTCTTC.

This clonotype showed up just a few times. The genes are TRBV6-1 and TRBJ2-3; D may match TRBD1 or TRBD2 (5 bases each). The CDR3 loop spans 15 amino acids. The V end lost 5 bases, the J end lost 3 bases, and 15 bases lay between the germline ends. Germline V gives CDR1 MNHNS, CDR2 SASEGT. The CDR3 reads CASSTGTLITDTQYF. The CDR3 bases are TGTGCCAGCAGTACCGGGACCCTCATTACAGATACGCAGTATTTT.

This clonotype was seen a few times. The V gene is TRBV20-1, the J gene TRBJ2-7, with 10 bases fitting TRBD2. V lost 1 base and J lost 2; bases outside the gene matches: 8. There are 16 residues in the CDR3. From germline, CDR1 is DFQATT and CDR2 SNEGSKA (reference sequence). The CDR3 sequence: CSARAGTSDNTYEQYF. CDR3 DNA sequence: TGCAGTGCTAGAGCCGGGACTAGCGACAACACCTACGAGCAGTACTTC.

This clonotype was counted between two and nine times. The rearrangement joins TRBV19 to TRBJ1-1, with 7 bases matching TRBD1. V was pared by 3 bases and J by 1 base, with 2 bases of the junction left unmatched. This CDR3 spans 14 amino acids. CDR1 and CDR2 from the germline V gene are LNHDA and SQIVND (reference sequence). The CDR3 nucleotides are TGTGCCAGTAGTATCACAGGGGAGAACACTGAAGCTTTCTTT. Translated: CASSITGENTEAFF.

The V and J genes are TRBV28 and TRBJ1-1; D gene ambiguous. Between the trimmed V and J ends, which lost 7 bases and 5 bases, there was a span of 14 bases. Germline V gene lookup returns CDR1 MDHEN and CDR2 SYDVKM. The CDR3 spans 13 residues. The CDR3 DNA sequence: TGTGCCAGCACCCAGAATTGGAGGACTGAAGCTTTCTTT. This gives the protein CASTQNWRTEAFF.

This chain uses TRBV20-1 with TRBJ2-1; 9 nucleotides match TRBD2. Losses at the gene ends were 3 bases for V and 6 bases for J; bases not matched to a gene: 3. The CDR3 totals 13 residues. Germline assignment: CDR1 DFQATT and CDR2 SNEGSKA (reference sequence). The CDR3 loop reads CSARGLALNEQFF. CDR3 bases: TGCAGTGCTAGGGGACTAGCTCTCAATGAGCAGTTCTTC.

Only a few counts were recorded for this clonotype. The J gene is TRBJ1-2, the V gene TRBV12-3 or TRBV12-4; tentative D call: TRBD1 (6 bases). Trimming shortened V by 5 bases and J by 4 bases, and 20 bases separated the two germline ends. The CDR3 consists of 16 residues. The CDR3 nucleotides are TGTGCCAGCAGTCGCCAAGGGGCACAGGGACTCTATGGCTACACCTTC. Protein: CASSRQGAQGLYGYTF.

This clonotype was observed a handful of times. This chain joins TRBV7-2 and TRBJ1-1; D gene unclear. Germline V gives CDR1 SGHTA, CDR2 FQGNSA. Trimming took off 1 base at V and 8 bases at J, with 11 bases between the two ends. This CDR3 is built from 13 residues. CDR3 residues: CASSLGLSREAFF. In DNA, the CDR3 is TGTGCCAGCAGCTTAGGACTGAGTCGAGAAGCTTTCTTT.

This clonotype was seen a few times. The chain links TRBV12-3 or TRBV12-4 to TRBJ1-2, with D unclear. The V end lost 6 bases, the J end lost 5 bases, and 13 bases lay between the germline ends. This CDR3 spans 13 amino acids. The CDR3: CASRNVRTYGYTF. For the CDR3, the DNA is TGTGCCAGCAGAAATGTCCGGACGTATGGCTACACCTTC.

This clonotype was observed at least ten times. Its ends do not fully match the called genes, so a read error is possible. This rearrangement joins TRBV4-3 to TRBJ2-7; 10 bases are a match to TRBD1. CDR1 and CDR2 from the germline V gene are LGHNA and YSLEER. The CDR3 covers 14 residues. The CDR3 DNA reads TGTGCCAGCAGCCAAGGACAGGGGGCCTACGAGCAGTACTTC. It encodes CASSQGQGAYEQYF.

The chain is built from TRBV6-1 and TRBJ1-1, with D perhaps TRBD1 (5 bases). This CDR3 is 17 amino acids long. The germline CDR1 and CDR2 sequences are MNHNS and SASEGT. The V and J ends lost 5 bases and 0 bases respectively, with 19 bases between them. The CDR3 here is CASSPHFGGGLNTEAFF. As DNA, the CDR3 is TGTGCCAGCAGTCCCCACTTCGGGGGTGGTTTGAACACTGAAGCTTTCTTT.

This clonotype was recorded a few times. The chain has TRBV3-1 and TRBJ1-2; TRBD1 matches 9 bases. V shed 0 bases, J shed 4 bases, and the junction held 9 bases outside the gene matches. The CDR3 is 17 amino acids. Germline V gene data show CDR1 as LGHDT and CDR2 as YNNKEL (reference sequence). CDR3 region: CASSQDADRGVGYGYTF. CDR3 DNA: TGTGCCAGCAGCCAAGATGCGGACAGGGGAGTAGGCTATGGCTACACCTTC.

In this sample, this clonotype turned up a few times. The chain carries TRBV7-9 and TRBJ1-5; D unresolved. The CDR3 length is 12 residues. Germline lookup yields CDR1 SEHNR and CDR2 FQNEAQ (reference sequence). The V gene lost 3 bases and the J gene lost 3 bases, with 3 bases spanning the gap. CDR3 nucleotides: TGTGCCAGCAGCTTTGCCAATCAGCCCCAGCATTTT. This translates into CASSFANQPQHF. Full variable domain (remainder filled in from reference TRBV7-9 and TRBJ1-5): DTGVSQNPRHKITKRGQNVTFRCDPISEHNRLYWYRQTLGQGPEFLTYFQNEAQLEKSRLLSDRFSAERPKGSFSTLEIQRTEQGDSAMYLCASSFANQPQHFGDGTRLSIL.

CDR3 residues: CASSPKLGQNYEQYF. The CDR3 nucleotides read TGCGCCAGCAGCCCCAAACTGGGACAGAACTACGAGCAGTACTTC. J is TRBJ2-7 and V is TRBV5-1; 7 positions match TRBD1. Germline loops: CDR1 SGHRS, CDR2 YFSETQ. The CDR3 has 15 residues. Trimming took 4 bases from V and 3 from J; bases not matched to a gene: 10.

This clonotype was seen many times. The chain employs TRBV12-3 or TRBV12-4 and TRBJ2-4; perhaps TRBD1 as D (5 bases). The V gene lost 2 bases and the J gene lost 6 bases, with 5 bases spanning the gap. CDR3 length equals 12 residues. The CDR3 sequence is CASSLQGNIQYF. For the CDR3, the DNA is TGTGCCAGCAGTTTACAGGGAAACATTCAGTACTTC.

This chain uses TRBV27 with TRBJ2-1; 10 nucleotides align to TRBD1. V lost 6 bases, J lost 3 bases, and 5 bases stayed unmatched. Germline CDR1 and CDR2: MNHEY and SMNVEV (reference sequence). The CDR3 contains 15 residues. The DNA of the CDR3 is TGTGCCAGCAGCCCGACAGGGGGCTTCTACAATGAGCAGTTCTTC. Protein product: CASSPTGGFYNEQFF.

This clonotype was found once. V usage is TRBV20-1 and J usage is TRBJ2-3; 7 bases match TRBD1. Trimming removed 5 bases from V and 1 base from J; junction bases left unmatched: 3. The CDR3 contains 13 residues. From germline, CDR1 is DFQATT and CDR2 SNEGSKA (reference sequence). CDR3 nucleotide sequence: TGCAGTGCTTTCCAGGGGGGCACAGATACGCAGTATTTT. Amino acids: CSAFQGGTDTQYF.

This chain joins TRBV5-4 and TRBJ2-7, with TRBD2 matching 15 bases. The CDR3 has 17 amino acids. The germline gives CDR1 SGHNT, CDR2 YYREEE (reference sequence). Trimming cost V 4 bases and J 9 bases; bases outside gene matches: 14. The CDR3 reads CASSKFRPGLAGGGQYF. CDR3 sequence (DNA): TGTGCCAGCAGCAAGTTTAGGCCGGGACTAGCGGGAGGTGGGCAGTACTTC. Combining the CDR3 with reference TRBV5-4 and TRBJ2-7 gives the whole variable domain ETGVTQSPTHLIKTRGQQVTLRCSSQSGHNTVSWYQQALGQGPQFIFQYYREEENGRGNFPPRFSGLQFPNYSSELNVNALELDDSALYLCASSKFRPGLAGGGQYFGPGTRLTVT.

In its sample, this clonotype was seen a few times. The V gene is TRBV28, the J gene TRBJ1-1; weak D call: TRBD1 (5 bases). Per the germline V gene, CDR1 is MDHEN and CDR2 is SYDVKM. V was trimmed by 7 bases and J by 1 base, leaving 16 bases between them. The CDR3 is made up of 15 amino acids. CDR3 DNA: TGTGCCAGCACCCCGCTGGGGACCCAGAACACTGAAGCTTTCTTT. This translates into CASTPLGTQNTEAFF.

This clonotype was observed a handful of times. The chain links TRBV7-2 to TRBJ2-5, with D perhaps TRBD1 (6 bases). CDR3 size: 15 residues. Germline CDR1 reads SGHTA; CDR2 reads FQGNSA. The V end lost 3 bases, the J end lost 1 base, and 12 bases lay between the germline ends. The CDR3, as DNA: TGTGCCAGCAGCTTTCTTACAGGGTCCCAAGAGACCCAGTACTTC. Translation gives CASSFLTGSQETQYF.

In this sample, this clonotype turned up a few times. The chain employs TRBV5-1 and TRBJ2-3, with D tentatively TRBD1 or TRBD2 (5 bases each). Germline V gives CDR1 SGHRS, CDR2 YFSETQ. With 3 bases removed from V and 5 bases from J, the gap between germline ends came to 19 bases. The CDR3 contains 16 residues. The CDR3 bases are TGCGCCAGCAGCTCAACCCCGGGACCCTCCGAAGATACGCAGTATTTT. Residues: CASSSTPGPSEDTQYF. The full variable domain, completed using reference TRBV5-1 and TRBJ2-3, is KAGVTQTPRYLIKTRGQQVTLSCSPISGHRSVSWYQQTPGQGLQFLFEYFSETQRNKGNFPGRFSGRQFSNSRSEMNVSTLELGDSALYLCASSSTPGPSEDTQYFGPGTRLTVL.

The chain uses TRBV20-1 and TRBJ2-3; 10 bases match TRBD1. CDR1 is DFQATT and CDR2 is SNEGSKA in the germline V gene (reference sequence). V gave up 0 bases and J gave up 3 bases; unmatched junction bases: 3. The CDR3 length is 15 residues. Written as DNA, the CDR3 is TGCAGTGCTAGAGATTGGGGACAGGGGACAGATACGCAGTATTTT. This gives the protein CSARDWGQGTDTQYF.

This clonotype was observed a few times. The V and J genes are TRBV28 and TRBJ2-1; D gene ambiguous. The CDR3 extends over 14 amino acids. Germline CDR1 and CDR2: MDHEN and SYDVKM. V was trimmed by 1 base and J by 3 bases, leaving 7 bases between them. The CDR3 loop reads CASSLFSNYNEQFF. The CDR3, as DNA: TGTGCCAGCAGTTTATTCTCAAACTACAATGAGCAGTTCTTC.

This chain links TRBV20-1 with TRBJ1-3; 7 positions match TRBD1. The V gene's germline CDR1 is DFQATT and CDR2 SNEGSKA (reference sequence). This CDR3 spans 13 amino acids. V lost 6 bases, J lost 4 bases, and 6 bases stayed unmatched. CDR3 sequence: CSAHKQGGNTIYF. The CDR3 nucleotides are TGCAGTGCACATAAACAGGGGGGAAACACCATATATTTT.

The genes are TRBV4-1 and TRBJ1-2; unclear D gene. Trimming removed 0 bases from V and 4 bases from J, with 12 bases in between. This CDR3 has 15 residues. Germline CDR1 reads MGHRA; CDR2 reads YSYEKL. The CDR3 sequence: CASSQDEQQFYGYTF. The CDR3 bases are TGCGCCAGCAGCCAAGATGAACAGCAATTCTATGGCTACACCTTC.

This clonotype was picked up many times. This chain links TRBV29-1 with TRBJ1-1; TRBD1 is a possible D gene (5 bases). Germline V gives CDR1 SQVTM, CDR2 ANQGSEA. The CDR3 extends over 13 amino acids. With 3 bases removed from V and 1 base from J, the gap between germline ends came to 9 bases. CDR3 nucleotide sequence: TGCAGCGTTGAGAGGGGTCAGAACACTGAAGCTTTCTTT. Amino acid sequence: CSVERGQNTEAFF. Variable domain in full (rest from reference TRBV29-1 and TRBJ1-1): SAVISQKPSRDICQRGTSLTIQCQVDSQVTMMFWYRQQPGQSLTLIATANQGSEATYESGFVIDKFPISRPNLTFSTLTVSNMSPEDSSIYLCSVERGQNTEAFFGQGTRLTVV.

The chain is built from TRBV20-1 and TRBJ2-2; D may correspond to TRBD1 or TRBD2 (5 bases each). The CDR3 runs to 14 residues. Per the germline V gene, CDR1 is DFQATT and CDR2 is SNEGSKA (reference sequence). Trimming took off 8 bases at V and 3 bases at J, with 16 bases between the two ends. The CDR3 region is CSSGPGKDTGELFF. CDR3 coding DNA: TGCAGTTCGGGACCAGGGAAGGACACCGGGGAGCTGTTTTTT.

V and J are TRBV15 and TRBJ2-4; no reliable D call. CDR3 length: 16 residues. The V gene's germline CDR1 is LNHNV and CDR2 YYDKDF (reference sequence). V was cut by 3 bases and J by 1 base, with 13 bases left in between. The CDR3, as DNA: TGTGCCACCAGCAGCGGTGGGGATAAGGCCAAAAACATTCAGTACTTC. This sequence encodes CATSSGGDKAKNIQYF.